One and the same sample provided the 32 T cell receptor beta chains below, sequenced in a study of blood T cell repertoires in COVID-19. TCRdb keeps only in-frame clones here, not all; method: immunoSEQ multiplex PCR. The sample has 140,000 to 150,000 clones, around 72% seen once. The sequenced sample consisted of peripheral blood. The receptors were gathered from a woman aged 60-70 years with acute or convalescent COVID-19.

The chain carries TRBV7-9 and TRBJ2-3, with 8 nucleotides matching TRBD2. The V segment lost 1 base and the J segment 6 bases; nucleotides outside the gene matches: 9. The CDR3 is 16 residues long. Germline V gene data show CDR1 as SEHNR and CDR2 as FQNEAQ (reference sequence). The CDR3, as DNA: TGTGCCAGCAGCTTAGGAACTGGGACTAGTCCCGATACGCAGTATTTT. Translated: CASSLGTGTSPDTQYF. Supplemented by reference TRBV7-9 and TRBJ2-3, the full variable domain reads DTGVSQNPRHKITKRGQNVTFRCDPISEHNRLYWYRQTLGQGPEFLTYFQNEAQLEKSRLLSDRFSAERPKGSFSTLEIQRTEQGDSAMYLCASSLGTGTSPDTQYFGPGTRLTVL.

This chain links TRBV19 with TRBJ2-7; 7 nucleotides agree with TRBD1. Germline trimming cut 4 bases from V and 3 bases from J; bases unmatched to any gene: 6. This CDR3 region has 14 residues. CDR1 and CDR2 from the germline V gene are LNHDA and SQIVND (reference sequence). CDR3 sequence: CASSTSGTVYEQYF. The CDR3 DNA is TGTGCCAGTAGTACTTCCGGGACAGTCTACGAGCAGTACTTC. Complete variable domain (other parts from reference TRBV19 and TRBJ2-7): DGGITQSPKYLFRKEGQNVTLSCEQNLNHDAMYWYRQDPGQGLRLIYYSQIVNDFQKGDIAEGYSVSREKKESFPLTVTSAQKNPTAFYLCASSTSGTVYEQYFGPGTRLTVT.

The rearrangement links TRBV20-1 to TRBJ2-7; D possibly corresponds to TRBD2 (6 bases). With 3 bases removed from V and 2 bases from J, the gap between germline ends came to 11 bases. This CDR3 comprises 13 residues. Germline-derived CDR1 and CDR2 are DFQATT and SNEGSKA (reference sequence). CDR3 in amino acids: CSASGRGAYEQYF. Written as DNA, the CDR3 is TGCAGTGCTAGTGGGCGGGGCGCCTACGAGCAGTACTTC.

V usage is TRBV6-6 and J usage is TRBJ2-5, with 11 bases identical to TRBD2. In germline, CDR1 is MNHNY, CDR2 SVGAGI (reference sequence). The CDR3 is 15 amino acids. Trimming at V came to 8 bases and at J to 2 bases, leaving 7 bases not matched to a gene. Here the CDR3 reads CASGLAGGRQETQYF. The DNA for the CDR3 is TGTGCCAGCGGATTAGCGGGGGGGCGGCAAGAGACCCAGTACTTC.

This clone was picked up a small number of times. The CDR3 spells CASSLEMGVAGNTIYF. The CDR3 nucleotides are TGTGCCAGCAGTTTAGAGATGGGAGTTGCTGGAAACACCATATATTTT. The chain carries TRBV27 and TRBJ1-3; D remains unclear. Germline CDR1 reads MNHEY; CDR2 reads SMNVEV (reference sequence). The V end was cut by 2 bases, the J end by 2 bases, with 13 bases between. There are 16 residues in the CDR3.

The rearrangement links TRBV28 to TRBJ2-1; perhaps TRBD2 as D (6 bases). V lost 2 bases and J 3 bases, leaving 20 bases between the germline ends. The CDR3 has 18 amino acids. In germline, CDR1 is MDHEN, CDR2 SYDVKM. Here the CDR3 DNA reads TGTGCCAGCAGTTTACCGGAATGGAGCGGAGGGAGCTACAATGAGCAGTTCTTC. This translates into CASSLPEWSGGSYNEQFF.

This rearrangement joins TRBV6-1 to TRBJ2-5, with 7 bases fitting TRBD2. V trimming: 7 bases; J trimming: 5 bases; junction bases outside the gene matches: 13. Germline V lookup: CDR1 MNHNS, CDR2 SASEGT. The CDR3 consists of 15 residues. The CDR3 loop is CASKAGRGASETQYF. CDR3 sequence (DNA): TGTGCCAGCAAAGCGGGAAGGGGTGCTTCGGAGACCCAGTACTTC.

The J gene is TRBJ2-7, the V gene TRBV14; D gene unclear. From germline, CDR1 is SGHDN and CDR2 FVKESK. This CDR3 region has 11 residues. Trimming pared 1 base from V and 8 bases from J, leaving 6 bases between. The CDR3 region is CASSQVQKQYF. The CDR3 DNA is TGTGCCAGCAGCCAAGTTCAGAAGCAGTACTTC.

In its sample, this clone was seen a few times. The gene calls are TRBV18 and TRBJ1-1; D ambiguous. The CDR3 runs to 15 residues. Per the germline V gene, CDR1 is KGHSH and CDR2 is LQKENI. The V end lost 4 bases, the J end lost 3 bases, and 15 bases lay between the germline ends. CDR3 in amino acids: CASSLRVAMDTEAFF. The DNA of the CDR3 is TGTGCCAGCTCACTCCGGGTCGCCATGGACACTGAAGCTTTCTTT. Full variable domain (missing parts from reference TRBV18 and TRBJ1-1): NAGVMQNPRHLVRRRGQEARLRCSPMKGHSHVYWYRQLPEEGLKFMVYLQKENIIDESGMPKERFSAEFPKEGPSILRIQQVVRGDSAAYFCASSLRVAMDTEAFFGQGTRLTVV.

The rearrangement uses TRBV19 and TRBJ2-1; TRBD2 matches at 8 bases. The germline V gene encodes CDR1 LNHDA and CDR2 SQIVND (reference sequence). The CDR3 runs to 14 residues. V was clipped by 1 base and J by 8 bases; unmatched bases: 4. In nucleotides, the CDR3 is TGTGCCAGTAGTATAGGGGCGGGAGGAGATGAGCAGTTCTTC. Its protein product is CASSIGAGGDEQFF.

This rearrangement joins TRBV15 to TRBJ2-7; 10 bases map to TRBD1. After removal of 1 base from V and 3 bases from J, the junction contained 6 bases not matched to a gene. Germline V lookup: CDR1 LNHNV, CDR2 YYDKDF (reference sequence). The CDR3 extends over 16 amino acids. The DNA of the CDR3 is TGTGCCACCAGCAGAGGACCGGGACAGGGGTTCTACGAGCAGTACTTC. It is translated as CATSRGPGQGFYEQYF.

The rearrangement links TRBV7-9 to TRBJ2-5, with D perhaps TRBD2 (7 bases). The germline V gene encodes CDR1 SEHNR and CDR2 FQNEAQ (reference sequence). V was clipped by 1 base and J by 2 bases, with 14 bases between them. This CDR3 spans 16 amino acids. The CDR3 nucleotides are TGTGCCAGCAGCTTAGAAGGGGGGGCGCGGCAAGAGACCCAGTACTTC. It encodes CASSLEGGARQETQYF.

This CDR3 is CASSLAGDRGMFYEQYF. The CDR3 coding sequence is TGTGCCAGCAGCTTAGCGGGGGACAGGGGGATGTTCTACGAGCAGTACTTC. V usage is TRBV7-6 and J usage is TRBJ2-7, with 11 bases fitting TRBD1. The CDR3 has 17 residues. V was pared by 0 bases and J by 3 bases, with 7 bases of the junction left unmatched. Germline V CDR1 and CDR2: SGHVS, FNYEAQ. The full variable domain, completed using reference TRBV7-6 and TRBJ2-7, is GAGVSQSPRYKVTKRGQDVALRCDPISGHVSLYWYRQALGQGPEFLTYFNYEAQQDKSGLPNDRFSAERPEGSISTLTIQRTEQRDSAMYRCASSLAGDRGMFYEQYFGPGTRLTVT.

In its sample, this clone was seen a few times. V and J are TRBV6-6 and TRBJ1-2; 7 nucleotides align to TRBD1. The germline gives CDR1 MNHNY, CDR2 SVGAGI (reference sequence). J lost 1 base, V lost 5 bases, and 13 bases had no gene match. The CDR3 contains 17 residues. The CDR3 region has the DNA TGTGCCAGCAGTCGGGCAGGGGGATCCCAGAGTAACTATGGCTACACCTTC. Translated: CASSRAGGSQSNYGYTF.

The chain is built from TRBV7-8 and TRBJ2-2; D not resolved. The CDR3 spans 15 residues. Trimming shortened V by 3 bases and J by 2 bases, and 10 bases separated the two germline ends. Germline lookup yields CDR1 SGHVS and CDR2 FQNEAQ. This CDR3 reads CASSFDVANTGELFF. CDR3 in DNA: TGTGCCAGCAGCTTCGATGTAGCAAACACCGGGGAGCTGTTTTTT.

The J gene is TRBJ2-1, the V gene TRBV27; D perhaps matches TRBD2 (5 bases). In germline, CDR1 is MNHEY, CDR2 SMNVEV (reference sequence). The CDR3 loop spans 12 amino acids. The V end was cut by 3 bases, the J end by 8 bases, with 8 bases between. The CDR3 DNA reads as TGTGCCAGCAGTTTTGGCGGGTATGAGCAGTTCTTC. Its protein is CASSFGGYEQFF.

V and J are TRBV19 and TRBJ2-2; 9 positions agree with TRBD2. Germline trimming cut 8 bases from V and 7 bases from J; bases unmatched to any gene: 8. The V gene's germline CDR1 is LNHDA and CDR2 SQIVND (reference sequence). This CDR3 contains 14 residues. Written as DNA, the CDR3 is TGTGCCAGTCGGTTAGCGGGAGCTAGCGGGGAGCTGTTTTTT. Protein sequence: CASRLAGASGELFF.

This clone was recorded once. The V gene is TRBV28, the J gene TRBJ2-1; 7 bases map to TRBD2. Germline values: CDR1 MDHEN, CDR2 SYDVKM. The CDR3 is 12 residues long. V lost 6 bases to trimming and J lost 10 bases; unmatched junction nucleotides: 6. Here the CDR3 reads CASRLGLTEQFF. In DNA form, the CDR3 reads TGTGCCAGCAGGTTGGGACTAACCGAGCAGTTCTTC.

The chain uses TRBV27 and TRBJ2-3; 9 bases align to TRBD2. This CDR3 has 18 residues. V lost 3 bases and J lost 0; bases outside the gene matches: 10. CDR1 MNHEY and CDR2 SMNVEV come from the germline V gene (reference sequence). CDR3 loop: CASSFGLAGTASTDTQYF. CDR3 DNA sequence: TGTGCCAGCAGTTTTGGGCTAGCGGGGACGGCTAGCACAGATACGCAGTATTTT.

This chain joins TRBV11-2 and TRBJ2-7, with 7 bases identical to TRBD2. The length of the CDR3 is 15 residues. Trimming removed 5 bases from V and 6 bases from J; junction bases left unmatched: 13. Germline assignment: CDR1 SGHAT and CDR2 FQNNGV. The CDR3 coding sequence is TGTGCCAGCAGCATACTGAGCGGGAAGAATCGCGAGCAGTACTTC. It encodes CASSILSGKNREQYF.

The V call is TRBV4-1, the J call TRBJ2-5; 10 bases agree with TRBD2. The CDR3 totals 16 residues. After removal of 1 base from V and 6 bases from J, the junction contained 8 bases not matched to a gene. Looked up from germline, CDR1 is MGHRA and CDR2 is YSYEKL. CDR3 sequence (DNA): TGCGCCAGCAGCCAAGGCGGCTTAGCGGGAGGCCAGACCCAGTACTTC. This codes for CASSQGGLAGGQTQYF.

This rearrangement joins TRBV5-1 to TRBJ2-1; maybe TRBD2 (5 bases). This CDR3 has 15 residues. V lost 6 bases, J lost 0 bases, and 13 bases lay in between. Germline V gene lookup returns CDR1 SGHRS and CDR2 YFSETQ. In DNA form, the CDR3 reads TGCGCCAGCACCTTAGCGCTGAGCTCCTACAATGAGCAGTTCTTC. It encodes CASTLALSSYNEQFF.

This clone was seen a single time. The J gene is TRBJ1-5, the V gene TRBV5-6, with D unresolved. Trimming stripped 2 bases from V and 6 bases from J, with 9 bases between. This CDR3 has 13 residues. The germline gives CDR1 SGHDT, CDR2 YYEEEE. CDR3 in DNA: TGTGCCAGCAGCTTCGGGAGTCGTCAGCCCCAGCATTTT. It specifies CASSFGSRQPQHF.

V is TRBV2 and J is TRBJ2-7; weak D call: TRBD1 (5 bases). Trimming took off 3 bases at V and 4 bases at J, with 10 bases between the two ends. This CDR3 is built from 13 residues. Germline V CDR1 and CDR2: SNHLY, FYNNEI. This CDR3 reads CASSDRGSYEQYF. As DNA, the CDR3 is TGTGCCAGCAGTGATAGGGGATCTTACGAGCAGTACTTC.

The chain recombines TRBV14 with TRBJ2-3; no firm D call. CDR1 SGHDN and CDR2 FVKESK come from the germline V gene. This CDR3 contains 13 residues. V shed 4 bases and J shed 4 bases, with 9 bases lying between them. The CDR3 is CASSPLGPDTQYF. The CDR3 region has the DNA TGTGCCAGCAGCCCCCTAGGCCCAGATACGCAGTATTTT.

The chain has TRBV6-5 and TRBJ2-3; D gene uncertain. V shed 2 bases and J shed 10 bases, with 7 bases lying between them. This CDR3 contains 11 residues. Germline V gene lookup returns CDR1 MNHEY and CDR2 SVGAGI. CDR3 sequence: CASSYQGAQYF. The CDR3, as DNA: TGTGCCAGCAGTTACCAAGGAGCGCAGTATTTT.

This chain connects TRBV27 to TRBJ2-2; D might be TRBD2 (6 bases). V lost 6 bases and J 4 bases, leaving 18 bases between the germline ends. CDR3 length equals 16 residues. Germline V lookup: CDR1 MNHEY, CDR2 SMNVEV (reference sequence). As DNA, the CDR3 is TGTGCCAGCAGCTCCATGGTGGGAGCGGGCACCGGGGAGCTGTTTTTT. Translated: CASSSMVGAGTGELFF.

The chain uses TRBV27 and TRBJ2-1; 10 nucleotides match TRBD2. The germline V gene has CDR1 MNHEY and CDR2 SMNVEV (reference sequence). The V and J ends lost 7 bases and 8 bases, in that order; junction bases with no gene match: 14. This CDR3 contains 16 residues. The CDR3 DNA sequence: TGTGCCAGCACTAGGACTAGCGGCCTTCATAGGGATGAGCAGTTCTTC. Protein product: CASTRTSGLHRDEQFF.

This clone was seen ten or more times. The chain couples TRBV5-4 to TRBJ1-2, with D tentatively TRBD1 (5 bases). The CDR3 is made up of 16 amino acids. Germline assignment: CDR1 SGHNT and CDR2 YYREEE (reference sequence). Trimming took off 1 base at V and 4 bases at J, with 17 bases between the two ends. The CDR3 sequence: CASSLLGLGSIYGYTF. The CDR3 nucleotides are TGTGCCAGCAGCTTGCTGGGACTAGGGAGTATCTATGGCTACACCTTC.

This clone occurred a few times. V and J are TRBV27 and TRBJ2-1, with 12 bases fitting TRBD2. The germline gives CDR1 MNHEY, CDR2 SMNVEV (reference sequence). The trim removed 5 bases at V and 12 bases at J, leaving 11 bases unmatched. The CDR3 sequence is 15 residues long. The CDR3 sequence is CASSPLAGGPEGQFF. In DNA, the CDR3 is TGTGCCAGCAGTCCCCTAGCGGGAGGGCCAGAGGGGCAGTTCTTC.

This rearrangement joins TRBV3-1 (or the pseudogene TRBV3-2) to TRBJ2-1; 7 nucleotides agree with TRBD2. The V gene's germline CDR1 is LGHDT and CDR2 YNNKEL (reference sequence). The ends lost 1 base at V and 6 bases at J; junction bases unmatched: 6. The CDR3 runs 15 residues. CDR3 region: CASSQGGGALNEQFF. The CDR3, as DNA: TGTGCCAGCAGCCAAGGGGGAGGGGCCCTCAATGAGCAGTTCTTC.

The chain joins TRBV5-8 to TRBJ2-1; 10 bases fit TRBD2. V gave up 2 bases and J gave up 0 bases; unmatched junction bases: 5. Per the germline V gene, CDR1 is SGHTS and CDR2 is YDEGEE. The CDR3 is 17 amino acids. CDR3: CASSFVLAGYSYNEQFF. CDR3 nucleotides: TGTGCCAGCAGCTTTGTACTAGCGGGATACTCCTACAATGAGCAGTTCTTC.